These 5 T cell receptor beta chains were all obtained from the same sample, sequenced in a study of T-cell memory formation after mild COVID-19. TCRdb reprocessed the 5' RACE reads with MiXCR, giving one entry per CDR3 protein. This table has just over 400,000 distinct CDR3 sequences, 20% to 25% appearing once. The sample taken for sequencing was PBMCs or a T cell subset sorted from them (not recorded which). Receptors were obtained from an adult woman who had mild COVID-19 (a few samples of this study predate the infection). Cell type and time point are not known.

The sample holds a few counts of this clonotype. The chain joins TRBV4-3 to TRBJ2-7, with 9 positions matching TRBD1. This CDR3 is built from 16 residues. In germline, CDR1 is LGHNA, CDR2 YSLEER. V dropped 8 bases and J dropped 4; count of bases not matched to a gene: 15. CDR3 region: CASARDRAAEGYEQYF. In DNA, the CDR3 is TGCGCCAGCGCCCGGGACAGGGCCGCCGAGGGGTACGAGCAGTACTTC.

The V gene is TRBV4-1, the J gene TRBJ1-5; D is undetermined. Germline loops: CDR1 MGHRA, CDR2 YSYEKL. This CDR3 spans 16 amino acids. The V end was cut by 3 bases, the J end by 4 bases, with 16 bases between. CDR3 protein: CASSQIFGVPNQPQHF. As DNA, the CDR3 is TGCGCCAGCAGCCAGATCTTCGGTGTCCCTAATCAGCCCCAGCATTTT.

V and J are TRBV27 and TRBJ2-7; unclear D gene. V was trimmed by 0 bases and J by 6 bases, leaving 15 bases between them. CDR1 is MNHEY, CDR2 SMNVEV, per germline (reference sequence). CDR3 length: 15 residues. The CDR3 DNA reads TGTGCCAGCAGTTTATCTCTTCTTCCCGTCGGCGAGCAGTACTTC. Residues: CASSLSLLPVGEQYF.

In the case of this clonotype: Possible read error: a much larger clone is one base away. The chain carries TRBV7-6 and TRBJ1-5; a weak D match, TRBD1 (5 bases). This CDR3 comprises 14 residues. The ends were cut back, 5 bases at V and 10 bases at J, with 18 bases in the middle. Germline lookup yields CDR1 SGHVS and CDR2 FNYEAQ. The chain's CDR3 is CASSPGLYGHPQHF. The DNA for the CDR3 is TGTGCCAGCAGCCCAGGGTTGTACGGTCATCCCCAGCATTTT.

The rearrangement links TRBV3-1 to TRBJ2-1, with D perhaps TRBD2 (6 bases). The CDR3 has 16 residues. Germline CDR1 LGHDT, CDR2 YNNKEL (reference sequence). Trimming removed 5 bases at V and 4 bases at J, with 18 bases between. The CDR3 DNA reads as TGTGCCAGCAGCGCGAAGGCCGGGACTTCGTACAATGAGCAGTTCTTC. Protein: CASSAKAGTSYNEQFF.